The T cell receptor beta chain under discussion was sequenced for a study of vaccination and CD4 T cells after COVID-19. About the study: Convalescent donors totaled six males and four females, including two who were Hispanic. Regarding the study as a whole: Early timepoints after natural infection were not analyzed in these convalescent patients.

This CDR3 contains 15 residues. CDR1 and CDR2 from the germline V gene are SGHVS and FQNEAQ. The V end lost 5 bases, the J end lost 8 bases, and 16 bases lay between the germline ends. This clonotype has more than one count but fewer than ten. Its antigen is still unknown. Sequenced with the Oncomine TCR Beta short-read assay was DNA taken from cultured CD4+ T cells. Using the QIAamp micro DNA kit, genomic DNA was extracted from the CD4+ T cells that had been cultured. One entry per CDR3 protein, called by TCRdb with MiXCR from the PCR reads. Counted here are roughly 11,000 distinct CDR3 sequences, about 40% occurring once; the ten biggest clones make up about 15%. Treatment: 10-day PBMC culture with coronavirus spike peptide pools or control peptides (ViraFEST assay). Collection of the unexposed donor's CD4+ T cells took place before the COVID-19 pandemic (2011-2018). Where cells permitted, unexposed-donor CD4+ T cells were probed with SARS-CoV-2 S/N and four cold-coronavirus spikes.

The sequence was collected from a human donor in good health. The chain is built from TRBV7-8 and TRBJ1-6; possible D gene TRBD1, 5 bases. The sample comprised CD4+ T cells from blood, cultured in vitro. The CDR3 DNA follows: TGTGCCAGCAGCGGACCGGGACTTGGGGATTCACCCCTCCACTTT. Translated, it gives CASSGPGLGDSPLHF.